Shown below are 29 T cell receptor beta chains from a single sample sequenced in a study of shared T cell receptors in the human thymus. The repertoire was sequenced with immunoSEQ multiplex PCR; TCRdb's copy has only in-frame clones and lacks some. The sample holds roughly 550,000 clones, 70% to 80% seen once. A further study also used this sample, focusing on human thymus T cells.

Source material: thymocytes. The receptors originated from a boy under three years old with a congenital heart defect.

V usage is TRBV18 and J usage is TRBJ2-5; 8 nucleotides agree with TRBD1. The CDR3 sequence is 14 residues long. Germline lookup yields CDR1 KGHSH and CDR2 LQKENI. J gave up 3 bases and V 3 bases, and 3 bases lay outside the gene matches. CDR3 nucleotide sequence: TGTGCCAGCTCACCCGGGACAGGCAAAGAGACCCAGTACTTC. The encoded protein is CASSPGTGKETQYF.

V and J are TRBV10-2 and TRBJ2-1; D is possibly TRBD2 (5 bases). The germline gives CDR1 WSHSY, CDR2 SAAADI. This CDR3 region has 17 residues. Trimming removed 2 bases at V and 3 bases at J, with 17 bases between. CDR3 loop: CASSEDTDYRIYNEQFF. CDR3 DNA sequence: TGCGCCAGCAGTGAGGATACCGACTACCGAATCTACAATGAGCAGTTCTTC.

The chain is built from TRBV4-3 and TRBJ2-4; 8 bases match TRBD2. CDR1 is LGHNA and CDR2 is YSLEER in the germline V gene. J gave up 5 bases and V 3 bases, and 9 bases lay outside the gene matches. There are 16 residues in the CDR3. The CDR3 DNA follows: TGCGCCAGCAGCCAGGATAGGGAAGCGGGAGAAAACATTCAGTACTTC. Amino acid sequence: CASSQDREAGENIQYF.

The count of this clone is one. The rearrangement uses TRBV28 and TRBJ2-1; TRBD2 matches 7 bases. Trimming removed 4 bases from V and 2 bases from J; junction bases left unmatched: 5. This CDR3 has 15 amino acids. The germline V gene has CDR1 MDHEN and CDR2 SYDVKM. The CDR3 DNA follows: TGTGCCAGCAGTTGGCTAGCGGAGACCTACAATGAGCAGTTCTTC. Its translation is CASSWLAETYNEQFF.

CDR3 loop: CASSSSGKGQETQYF. The CDR3 DNA reads TGTGCCAGCAGCTCTAGCGGGAAAGGCCAAGAGACCCAGTACTTC. V gene TRBV5-4 combines with J gene TRBJ2-5; 9 nucleotides agree with TRBD2. CDR3 length equals 15 residues. After removal of 3 bases from V and 1 base from J, the junction contained 4 bases not matched to a gene. The germline gives CDR1 SGHNT, CDR2 YYREEE (reference sequence).

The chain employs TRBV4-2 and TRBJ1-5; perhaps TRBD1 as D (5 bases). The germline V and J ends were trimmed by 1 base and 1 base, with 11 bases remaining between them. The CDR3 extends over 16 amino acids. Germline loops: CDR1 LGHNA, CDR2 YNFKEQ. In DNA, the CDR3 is TGTGCCAGCAGCCAAGGCGGGACGAAGAGCAATCAGCCCCAGCATTTT. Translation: CASSQGGTKSNQPQHF.

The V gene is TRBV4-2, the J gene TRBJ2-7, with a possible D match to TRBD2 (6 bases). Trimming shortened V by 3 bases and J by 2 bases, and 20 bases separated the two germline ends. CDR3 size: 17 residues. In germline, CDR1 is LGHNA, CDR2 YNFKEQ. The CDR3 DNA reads TGTGCCAGCAGCCATGCACCCCCGGGAGACCCCCCCTACGAGCAGTACTTC. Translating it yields CASSHAPPGDPPYEQYF.

The CDR3 DNA sequence: TGTGCCAGCAGCTTGCGGACTTTCCTAAGCTCCTACAATGAGCAGTTCTTC. Protein: CASSLRTFLSSYNEQFF. This sequence joins TRBV7-9 and TRBJ2-1; TRBD2 is a possible D gene (5 bases). This CDR3 contains 17 residues. V dropped 3 bases and J dropped 0 bases, with 15 bases sitting between them. Germline values: CDR1 SEHNR, CDR2 FQNEAQ (reference sequence).

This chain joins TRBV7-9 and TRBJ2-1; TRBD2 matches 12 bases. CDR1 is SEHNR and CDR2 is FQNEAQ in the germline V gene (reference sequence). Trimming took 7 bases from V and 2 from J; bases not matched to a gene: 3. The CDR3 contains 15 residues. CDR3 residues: CASNGLAGTYNEQFF. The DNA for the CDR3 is TGTGCCAGCAACGGACTAGCGGGGACCTACAATGAGCAGTTCTTC.

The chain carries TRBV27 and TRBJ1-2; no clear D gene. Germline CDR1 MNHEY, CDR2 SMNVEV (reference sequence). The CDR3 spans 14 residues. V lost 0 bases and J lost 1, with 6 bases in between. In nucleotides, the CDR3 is TGTGCCAGCAGTTTATCCGGGATTAACTATGGCTACACCTTC. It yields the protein CASSLSGINYGYTF.

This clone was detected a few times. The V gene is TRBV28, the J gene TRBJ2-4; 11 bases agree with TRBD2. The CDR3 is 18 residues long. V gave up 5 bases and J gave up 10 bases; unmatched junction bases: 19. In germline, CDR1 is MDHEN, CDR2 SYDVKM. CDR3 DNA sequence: TGTGCCAGCAGTCCTACGATTGGGCTAGCGGGGGGAACGACAATTCAGTACTTC. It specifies CASSPTIGLAGGTTIQYF.

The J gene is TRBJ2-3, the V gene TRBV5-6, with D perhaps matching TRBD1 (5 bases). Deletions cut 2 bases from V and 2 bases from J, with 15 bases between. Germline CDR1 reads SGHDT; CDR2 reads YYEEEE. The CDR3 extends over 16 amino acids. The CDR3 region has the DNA TGTGCCAGCAGCTTTCAGGGTTTAGGGGACACAGATACGCAGTATTTT. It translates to CASSFQGLGDTDTQYF.

CDR3 region: CASGEEPDTQYF. The DNA of the CDR3 is TGCGCCAGCGGAGAGGAACCAGATACGCAGTATTTT. V and J are TRBV4-1 and TRBJ2-3; D uncertain. Germline V CDR1 and CDR2: MGHRA, YSYEKL. Trimming removed 8 bases from V and 4 bases from J, with 10 bases in between. The CDR3 has 12 residues.

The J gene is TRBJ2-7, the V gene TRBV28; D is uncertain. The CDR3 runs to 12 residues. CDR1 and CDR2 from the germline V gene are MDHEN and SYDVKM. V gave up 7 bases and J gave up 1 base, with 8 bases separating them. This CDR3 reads CASNTESYEQYF. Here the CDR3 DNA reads TGTGCCAGCAACACAGAATCCTACGAGCAGTACTTC.

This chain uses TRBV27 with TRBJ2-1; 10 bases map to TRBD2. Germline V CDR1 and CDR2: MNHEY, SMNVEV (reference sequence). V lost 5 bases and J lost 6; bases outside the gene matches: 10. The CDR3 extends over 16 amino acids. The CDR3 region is CASSHKLAGVGNEQFF. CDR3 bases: TGTGCCAGCAGTCACAAGCTAGCGGGAGTGGGCAATGAGCAGTTCTTC.

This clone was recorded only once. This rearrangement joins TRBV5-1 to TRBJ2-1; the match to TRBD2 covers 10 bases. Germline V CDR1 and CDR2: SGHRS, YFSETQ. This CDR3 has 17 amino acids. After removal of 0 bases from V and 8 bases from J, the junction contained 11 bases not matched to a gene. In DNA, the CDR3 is TGCGCCAGCAGCTTGGAAGCGGGAGGGCCCCCCCCACATGAGCAGTTCTTC. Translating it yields CASSLEAGGPPPHEQFF.

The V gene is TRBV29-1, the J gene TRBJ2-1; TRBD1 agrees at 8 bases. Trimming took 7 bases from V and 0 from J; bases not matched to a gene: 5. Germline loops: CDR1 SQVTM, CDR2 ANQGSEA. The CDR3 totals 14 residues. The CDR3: CSGTTGASYNEQFF. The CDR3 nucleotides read TGCAGCGGCACGACAGGGGCCTCCTACAATGAGCAGTTCTTC.

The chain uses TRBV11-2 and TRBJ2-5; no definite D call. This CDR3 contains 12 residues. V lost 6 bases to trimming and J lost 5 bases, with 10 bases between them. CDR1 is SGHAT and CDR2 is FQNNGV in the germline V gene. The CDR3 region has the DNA TGTGCCAGCAGTACTTTACCCGAGACCCAGTACTTC. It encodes CASSTLPETQYF. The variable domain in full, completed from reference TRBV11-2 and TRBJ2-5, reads EAGVAQSPRYKIIEKRQSVAFWCNPISGHATLYWYQQILGQGPKLLIQFQNNGVVDDSQLPKDRFSAERLKGVDSTLKIQPAKLEDSAVYLCASSTLPETQYFGPGTRLLVL.

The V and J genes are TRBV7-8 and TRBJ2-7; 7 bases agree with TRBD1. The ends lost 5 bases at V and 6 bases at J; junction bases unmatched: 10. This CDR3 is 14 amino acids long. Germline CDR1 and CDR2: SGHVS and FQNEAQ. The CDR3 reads CASSGLGQPGEQYF. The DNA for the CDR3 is TGTGCCAGCAGCGGCCTGGGACAGCCCGGCGAGCAGTACTTC.

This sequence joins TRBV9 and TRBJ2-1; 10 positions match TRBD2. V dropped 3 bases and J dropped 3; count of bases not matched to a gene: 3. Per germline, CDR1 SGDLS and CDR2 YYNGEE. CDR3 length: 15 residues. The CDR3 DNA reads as TGTGCCAGCAGCGGCGAGCGGGAGGGCTACAATGAGCAGTTCTTC. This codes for CASSGEREGYNEQFF.

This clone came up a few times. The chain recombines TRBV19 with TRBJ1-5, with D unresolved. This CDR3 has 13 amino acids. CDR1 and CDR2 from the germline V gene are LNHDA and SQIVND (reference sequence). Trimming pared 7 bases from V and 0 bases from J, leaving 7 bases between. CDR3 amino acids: CASKRYSNQPQHF. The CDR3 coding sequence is TGTGCCAGTAAACGGTATAGCAATCAGCCCCAGCATTTT. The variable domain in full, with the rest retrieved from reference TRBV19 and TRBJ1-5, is DGGITQSPKYLFRKEGQNVTLSCEQNLNHDAMYWYRQDPGQGLRLIYYSQIVNDFQKGDIAEGYSVSREKKESFPLTVTSAQKNPTAFYLCASKRYSNQPQHFGDGTRLSIL.

CDR3 sequence (DNA): TGTGCCAGCAGACACAACACTGAAGCTTTCTTT. Encoded protein: CASRHNTEAFF. The gene calls are TRBV27 and TRBJ1-1; D gene ambiguous. The germline V and J ends were trimmed by 6 bases and 2 bases, with 4 bases remaining between them. The CDR3 totals 11 residues. Germline V gene data show CDR1 as MNHEY and CDR2 as SMNVEV (reference sequence).

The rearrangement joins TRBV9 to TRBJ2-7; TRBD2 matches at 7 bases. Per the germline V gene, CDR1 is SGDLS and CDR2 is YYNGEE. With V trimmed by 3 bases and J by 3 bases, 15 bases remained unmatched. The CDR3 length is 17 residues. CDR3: CASSGGPGGAGHYEQYF. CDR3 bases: TGTGCCAGCAGCGGGGGCCCGGGGGGAGCGGGGCACTACGAGCAGTACTTC.

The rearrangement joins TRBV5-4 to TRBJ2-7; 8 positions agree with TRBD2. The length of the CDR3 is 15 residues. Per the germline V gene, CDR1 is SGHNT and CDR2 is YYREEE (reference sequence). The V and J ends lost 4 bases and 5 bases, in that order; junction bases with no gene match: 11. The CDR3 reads CASSAGEREKDEQYF. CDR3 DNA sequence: TGTGCCAGCAGCGCGGGGGAGCGGGAGAAGGACGAGCAGTACTTC. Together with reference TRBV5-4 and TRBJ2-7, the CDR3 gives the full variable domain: ETGVTQSPTHLIKTRGQQVTLRCSSQSGHNTVSWYQQALGQGPQFIFQYYREEENGRGNFPPRFSGLQFPNYSSELNVNALELDDSALYLCASSAGEREKDEQYFGPGTRLTVT.

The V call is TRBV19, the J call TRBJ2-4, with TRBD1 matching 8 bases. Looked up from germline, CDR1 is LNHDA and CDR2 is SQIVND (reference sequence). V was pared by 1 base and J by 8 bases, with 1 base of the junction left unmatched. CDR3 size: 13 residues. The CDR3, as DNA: TGTGCCAGTAGTATAGGGACAGGGCACATTCAGTACTTC. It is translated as CASSIGTGHIQYF.

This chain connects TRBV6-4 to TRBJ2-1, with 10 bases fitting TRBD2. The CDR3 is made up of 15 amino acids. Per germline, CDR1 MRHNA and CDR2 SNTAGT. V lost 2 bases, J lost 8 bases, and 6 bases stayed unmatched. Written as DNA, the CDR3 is TGTGCCAGCAGTGACCGGCAGCGGGAGGGGGATGAGCAGTTCTTC. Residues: CASSDRQREGDEQFF.

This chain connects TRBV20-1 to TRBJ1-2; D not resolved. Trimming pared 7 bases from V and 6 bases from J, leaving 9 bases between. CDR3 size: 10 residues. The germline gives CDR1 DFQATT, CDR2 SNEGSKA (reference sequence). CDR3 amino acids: CSGTRNGYTF. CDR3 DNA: TGCAGTGGTACAAGAAATGGCTACACCTTC.

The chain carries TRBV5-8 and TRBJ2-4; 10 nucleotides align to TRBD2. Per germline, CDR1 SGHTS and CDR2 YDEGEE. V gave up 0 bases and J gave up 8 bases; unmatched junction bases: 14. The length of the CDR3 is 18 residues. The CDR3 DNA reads TGTGCCAGCAGCTTGGCCCAGCGGGAGGGCCTCTCCGGGGACATTCAGTACTTC. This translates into CASSLAQREGLSGDIQYF.

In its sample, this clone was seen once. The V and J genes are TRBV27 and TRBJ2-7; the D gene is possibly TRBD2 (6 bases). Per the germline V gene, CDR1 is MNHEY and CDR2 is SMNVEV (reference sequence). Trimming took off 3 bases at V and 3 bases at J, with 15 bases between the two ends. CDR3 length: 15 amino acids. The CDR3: CASSLGGRLDYEQYF. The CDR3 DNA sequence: TGTGCCAGCAGTTTGGGCGGCCGACTAGACTACGAGCAGTACTTC.